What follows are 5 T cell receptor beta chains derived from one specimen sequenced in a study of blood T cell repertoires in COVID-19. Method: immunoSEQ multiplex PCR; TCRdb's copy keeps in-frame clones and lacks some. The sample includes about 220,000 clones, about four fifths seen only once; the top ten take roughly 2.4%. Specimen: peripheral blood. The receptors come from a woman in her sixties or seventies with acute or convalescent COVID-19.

The CDR3: CASSQLFGQGVHNEQFF. CDR3 sequence (DNA): TGCGCCAGCAGCCAACTCTTCGGACAGGGGGTCCACAATGAGCAGTTCTTC. This chain links TRBV4-1 with TRBJ2-1; 10 nucleotides agree with TRBD1. The CDR3 covers 17 residues. Germline values: CDR1 MGHRA, CDR2 YSYEKL. V gave up 2 bases and J gave up 5 bases; unmatched junction bases: 9.

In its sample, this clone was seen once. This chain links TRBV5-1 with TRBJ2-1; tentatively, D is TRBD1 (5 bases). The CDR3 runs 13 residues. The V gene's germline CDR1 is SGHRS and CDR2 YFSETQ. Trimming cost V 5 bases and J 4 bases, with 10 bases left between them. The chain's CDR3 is CASRTELYNEQFF. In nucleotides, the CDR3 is TGCGCCAGCAGGACAGAACTTTACAATGAGCAGTTCTTC.

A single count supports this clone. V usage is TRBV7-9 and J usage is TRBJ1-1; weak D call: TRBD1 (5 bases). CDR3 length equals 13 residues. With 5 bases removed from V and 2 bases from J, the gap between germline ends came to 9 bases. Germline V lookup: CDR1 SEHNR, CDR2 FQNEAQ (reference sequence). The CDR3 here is CASSQGTNTEAFF. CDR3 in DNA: TGTGCCAGCAGCCAAGGGACTAACACTGAAGCTTTCTTT. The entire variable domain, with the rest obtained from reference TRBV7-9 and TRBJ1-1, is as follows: DTGVSQNPRHKITKRGQNVTFRCDPISEHNRLYWYRQTLGQGPEFLTYFQNEAQLEKSRLLSDRFSAERPKGSFSTLEIQRTEQGDSAMYLCASSQGTNTEAFFGQGTRLTVV.

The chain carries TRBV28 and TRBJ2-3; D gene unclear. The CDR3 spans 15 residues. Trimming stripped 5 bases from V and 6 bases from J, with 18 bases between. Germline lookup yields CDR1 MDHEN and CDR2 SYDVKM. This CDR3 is CASSLGSLFADTQYF. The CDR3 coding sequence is TGTGCCAGCAGTCTCGGGTCTCTCTTCGCCGATACGCAGTATTTT.

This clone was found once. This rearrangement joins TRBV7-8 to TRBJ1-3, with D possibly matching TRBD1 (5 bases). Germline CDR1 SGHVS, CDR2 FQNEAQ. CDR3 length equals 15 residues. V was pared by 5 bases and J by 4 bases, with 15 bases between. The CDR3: CASSLQLGGGNTIYF. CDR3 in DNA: TGTGCCAGCAGCCTACAATTGGGGGGAGGAAACACCATATATTTT.